The present entry profiles one TCR beta chain with its context. Its antigen is undetermined. This entry comes from a study of tumor-infiltrating lymphocytes in primary liver carcinoma. Findings and caveats of the study: Tumors had a significantly higher top-250-clone fraction than blood (p = 0.039). The proportion of top clones found throughout all five tumor regions was only about 8-25%.

This CDR3 region has 14 residues. Germline CDR1 SQVTM, CDR2 ANQGSEA. Using a constant-region primer together with ProtoScript II reverse transcriptase, TCR beta cDNA was made from about 500 ng of total RNA. Slightly modified ARM-PCR served as the procedure for the TCR beta libraries. These libraries came from three rounds of nested multiplex PCR. In the first two PCR rounds, TRBV1-TRBV30 forward primers were paired with a C-beta reverse primer, and each round lasted around 10 cycles. One entry per CDR3 protein results from TCRdb running MiXCR on the multiplex PCR reads. In the table there are about 99,000 distinct CDR3 sequences, almost 70% of which are singletons. Taking roughly 20-34 mg of unsorted bulk tissue, the authors co-extracted RNA and DNA.

Sequencing was performed on liver tumor tissue from sampling region 5. Subset of the sample: tumor region T5, tumor centre. The genes are TRBV29-1 and TRBJ1-2, with 9 bases identical to TRBD1. The sequence came from a woman in her sixties or seventies with primary liver carcinoma and hepatitis B virus infection. The CDR3, as DNA: TGCAGTGTCCCCCCCGGGGACAGGGTGGGTGGCTACACCTTC. It translates to CSVPPGDRVGGYTF.